The 19 T cell receptor beta chains listed next were all sequenced from one sample in a study of post-analysis software for immune sequencing data. General observations from the study: Comparison of patients with controls showed roughly five TRBV segments more frequent in patients, TRBV5-6, TRBV5-1 and TRBV20-1 among them.

Incorporated into the TCR beta cDNA libraries were unique molecular identifiers, which served to reduce PCR and sequencing biases. MiXCR, applied by TCRdb to the PCR reads, yields one record per CDR3 protein. The sample holds under 650,000 distinct CDR3 sequences, roughly 45% seen once. The antigens for these receptors are not known. What was sequenced was blood. The source is a girl between 5 and 17 years old with multiple sclerosis.

The V gene is TRBV5-1, the J gene TRBJ2-1; TRBD2 agrees at 14 bases. The CDR3 runs to 16 residues. The germline CDR1 and CDR2 sequences are SGHRS and YFSETQ. The junction had 5 bases not matched to a gene; V was cut back by 2 bases and J by 7 bases. CDR3 protein: CASSLTTSGGVNEQFF. The CDR3 DNA reads TGCGCCAGCAGCTTAACGACTAGCGGGGGGGTAAATGAGCAGTTCTTC.

This clonotype was counted only a few times. V is TRBV29-1 and J is TRBJ1-5; TRBD1 aligns across 9 bases. The CDR3 is 12 residues long. Germline CDR1 SQVTM, CDR2 ANQGSEA. V shed 4 bases and J 6 bases; nucleotides not matched to a gene: 1. CDR3 protein: CSVGQGGQPQHF. CDR3 nucleotide sequence: TGCAGCGTTGGACAGGGGGGTCAGCCCCAGCATTTT.

The chain links TRBV9 to TRBJ2-6; TRBD2 agrees at 12 bases. The ends lost 4 bases at V and 1 base at J; junction bases unmatched: 12. CDR1 is SGDLS and CDR2 is YYNGEE in the germline V gene. The CDR3 covers 20 residues. The CDR3 DNA is TGTGCCAGCAGCCCCCGACTAGCGGGAGTCGGGGTTTCTGGGGCCAACGTCCTGACTTTC. Translated, it gives CASSPRLAGVGVSGANVLTF.

The chain combines TRBV24-1 with TRBJ2-7; 7 nucleotides align to TRBD1. The V gene's germline CDR1 is KGHDR and CDR2 SFDVKD. After removal of 7 bases from V and 2 bases from J, the junction contained 7 bases not matched to a gene. The length of the CDR3 is 14 residues. As DNA, the CDR3 is TGTGCCACCAGCGTTGACAGGGATCCCTACGAGCAGTACTTC. Protein product: CATSVDRDPYEQYF.

The chain carries TRBV29-1 and TRBJ2-1; 9 bases match TRBD2. The CDR3 has 14 residues. Germline CDR1 reads SQVTM; CDR2 reads ANQGSEA. V lost 4 bases and J lost 10; bases outside the gene matches: 11. The CDR3 DNA reads as TGCAGCGTTGGGGGGCTAGCGGGGCCTGCGGAGCAGTTCTTC. This gives the protein CSVGGLAGPAEQFF.

The rearrangement joins TRBV5-5 to TRBJ2-7, with 11 bases lining up with TRBD1. The DNA end is more similar to TRBJ2-5, so the J call may be wrong. There are 16 residues in the CDR3. Germline CDR1 is SGHKS and CDR2 is YYEKEE (reference sequence). The CDR3 region is CASSRRWDRGSETQYF. The DNA of the CDR3 is TGTGCCAGCAGCCGACGTTGGGACAGGGGGAGCGAGACCCAGTACTTC.

This chain links TRBV20-1 with TRBJ2-1; TRBD2 agrees at 8 bases. Germline V gene data show CDR1 as DFQATT and CDR2 as SNEGSKA (reference sequence). This CDR3 is built from 14 residues. J gave up 5 bases and V 6 bases, and 9 bases lay outside the gene matches. The CDR3 region is CSASAGGVNNEQFF. DNA of the CDR3: TGCAGTGCCTCTGCGGGGGGAGTAAACAATGAGCAGTTCTTC.

V and J are TRBV7-9 and TRBJ1-4; D might be TRBD1 (5 bases). Germline loops: CDR1 SEHNR, CDR2 FQNEAQ (reference sequence). The CDR3 is 15 amino acids. Between the trimmed V and J ends, which lost 5 bases and 5 bases, there was a span of 15 bases. The CDR3 loop is CASSPHAGSNEKLFF. CDR3 bases: TGTGCCAGCAGCCCTCATGCAGGGAGCAATGAAAAACTGTTTTTT.

This clonotype came up a few times. The chain carries TRBV7-9 and TRBJ2-1; TRBD1 matches at 8 bases. The CDR3 loop spans 15 amino acids. With 6 bases clipped from V and 2 bases from J, the junction kept 6 bases outside the gene matches. Germline V gene lookup returns CDR1 SEHNR and CDR2 FQNEAQ (reference sequence). The CDR3 nucleotides read TGTGCCAGCAGACCTACAGGGGGAACCTACAATGAGCAGTTCTTC. Translated, it gives CASRPTGGTYNEQFF.

The chain carries TRBV12-3 or TRBV12-4 and TRBJ2-7, with TRBD2 matching 9 bases. There are 12 residues in the CDR3. Trimming removed 5 bases from V and 6 bases from J; junction bases left unmatched: 2. The CDR3 DNA follows: TGTGCCAGCAGTCCTAGCGGGGTCGAGCAGTACTTC. Translated: CASSPSGVEQYF.

V gene TRBV20-1 combines with J gene TRBJ2-5, with 10 bases identical to TRBD2. There are 17 residues in the CDR3. Germline trimming cut 0 bases from V and 1 base from J; bases unmatched to any gene: 8. The V gene's germline CDR1 is DFQATT and CDR2 SNEGSKA (reference sequence). CDR3 bases: TGCAGTGCTAGAGATGCGAGAGGACTAGCGGTCCAAGAGACCCAGTACTTC. It encodes CSARDARGLAVQETQYF.

J is TRBJ2-7 and V is TRBV5-1, with 7 bases that match TRBD2. Germline CDR1 SGHRS, CDR2 YFSETQ. The CDR3 has 15 residues. Germline trimming cut 0 bases from V and 3 bases from J; bases unmatched to any gene: 6. The CDR3 sequence: CASSLEGGSRYEQYF. The CDR3 DNA reads as TGCGCCAGCAGCTTGGAGGGAGGGAGTCGCTACGAGCAGTACTTC.

This clonotype appeared a few times. The CDR3 reads CASSFATATWDYGYTF. CDR3 in DNA: TGTGCCAGCAGTTTTGCGACAGCTACGTGGGACTATGGCTACACCTTC. This chain uses TRBV12-3 or TRBV12-4 with TRBJ1-2, with TRBD1 as a possible D gene (5 bases). The V end lost 3 bases, the J end lost 3 bases, and 17 bases lay between the germline ends. This CDR3 spans 16 amino acids.

The genes are TRBV12-3 or TRBV12-4 and TRBJ1-2, with D unresolved. This CDR3 region has 13 residues. With 1 base removed from V and 8 bases from J, the gap between germline ends came to 11 bases. For the CDR3, the DNA is TGTGCCAGCAGTTTAGAAGGGCCTGAAGGCTACACCTTC. This codes for CASSLEGPEGYTF.

This clonotype was picked up a small number of times. V is TRBV19 and J is TRBJ1-2, with 8 bases fitting TRBD1. The length of the CDR3 is 15 residues. CDR1 and CDR2 from the germline V gene are LNHDA and SQIVND (reference sequence). The V and J ends lost 5 bases and 2 bases, in that order; junction bases with no gene match: 7. CDR3 amino acids: CASSPVAGGNYGYTF. In DNA, the CDR3 is TGTGCCAGTAGTCCCGTGGCAGGGGGCAACTATGGCTACACCTTC.

This clonotype turned up a few times. This sequence joins TRBV12-3 or TRBV12-4 and TRBJ2-1; D gene ambiguous. The CDR3 is 11 amino acids. Trimming stripped 2 bases from V and 9 bases from J, with 5 bases between. The CDR3 nucleotides are TGTGCCAGCAGTTTATGGGGTGAGCAGTTCTTC. Its protein product is CASSLWGEQFF.

V usage is TRBV6-5 and J usage is TRBJ1-6, with unresolved D. Between the trimmed V and J ends, which lost 3 bases and 8 bases, there was a span of 5 bases. CDR1 MNHEY and CDR2 SVGAGI come from the germline V gene. The CDR3 consists of 12 residues. Here the CDR3 DNA reads TGTGCCAGCAGTTATCTGGATTCACCCCTCCACTTT. Translated, it gives CASSYLDSPLHF.

This clonotype was detected ten times or more. The V gene is TRBV12-3 or TRBV12-4, the J gene TRBJ2-1, with 10 bases fitting TRBD2. The CDR3 is made up of 14 amino acids. After removal of 2 bases from V and 5 bases from J, the junction contained 0 bases not matched to a gene. The CDR3 nucleotides read TGTGCCAGCAGTTTACTAGCGGGAGACAATGAGCAGTTCTTC. Protein sequence: CASSLLAGDNEQFF.

This clonotype has only a few counts. The chain employs TRBV12-3 or TRBV12-4 and TRBJ2-7; D perhaps matches TRBD2 (6 bases). The CDR3 has 13 residues. V was cut by 7 bases and J by 3 bases, with 13 bases left in between. The CDR3 DNA sequence: TGTGCCAGCACCCTGGGACTCAACTACGAGCAGTACTTC. It translates to CASTLGLNYEQYF.